These T cell receptor beta chains were read from a single sample in a study of blood T cell repertoires in COVID-19. Libraries were prepared by immunoSEQ multiplex PCR; TCRdb keeps only in-frame clonotypes and omits some of them. This sample has about 220,000 clones, with around 80% found just once. The sequencing input was peripheral blood. All receptors come from a man aged 25 to 40 with active or convalescent COVID-19. CDR3s include the opening cysteine and the closing phenylalanine or tryptophan. The D gene is left open where the match is weak. Size values are once, few and many counts, or a class for expanded clones, and some rows have none.

TRBJ1-4 | once | TRBV15 | - | CATSSGTGTNEKLFF | TGTGCCACCAGCAGCGGTACAGGGACTAATGAAAAACTGTTTTTT
TRBJ2-5 | - | TRBV14 | TRBD2 | CASSRGLAGGETQYF | TGTGCCAGCAGCCGCGGACTAGCGGGAGGGGAGACCCAGTACTTC
TRBJ1-2 | - | TRBV7-9 | - | CASSLGGPRGGASGYTF | TGTGCCAGCAGCTTAGGAGGCCCGAGGGGCGGGGCGAGTGGCTACACCTTC
TRBJ2-7 | - | TRBV10-3 | TRBD1 | CAISVQGSHEQYF | TGTGCCATCAGCGTACAGGGGTCCCACGAGCAGTACTTC
TRBJ2-7 | - | TRBV5-4 | - | CASSLLGSPDEQYF | TGTGCCAGCAGCCTACTTGGGAGTCCGGACGAGCAGTACTTC
TRBJ1-3 | - | TRBV7-9 | - | CASTQRGPGNTIYF | TGTGCCAGCACCCAGCGGGGGCCCGGAAACACCATATATTTT
TRBJ2-3 | - | TRBV18 | TRBD2 | CASSPLPSGSTDTQYF | TGTGCCAGCTCACCCCTCCCTAGCGGTAGCACAGATACGCAGTATTTT
TRBJ2-3 | - | TRBV4-3 | - | CASSQEGGALTDTQYF | TGCGCCAGCAGCCAAGAAGGGGGGGCCTTAACAGATACGCAGTATTTT
TRBJ1-5 | once | TRBV19 | TRBD1 | CASSILLQGNRQPQHF | TGTGCCAGTAGTATTCTATTACAGGGGAACAGGCAGCCCCAGCATTTT
TRBJ2-1 | few | TRBV19 | TRBD2 | CASSILAGGIVNEQFF | TGTGCCAGTAGTATACTAGCGGGAGGGATTGTCAATGAGCAGTTCTTC
TRBJ2-1 | - | TRBV11-3 | - | CASSLLVWVF | TGTGCCAGCAGCTTACTAGTCTGGGTCTTC
TRBJ1-5 | - | TRBV28 | - | CASSLFGRGFGNQPQHF | TGTGCCAGCAGTTTATTCGGCAGGGGCTTCGGCAATCAGCCCCAGCATTTT
TRBJ2-7 | - | TRBV28 | TRBD1 | CASSSETRGQGRYEQYF | TGTGCCAGCAGTTCTGAAACCAGAGGACAGGGGCGATACGAGCAGTACTTC
TRBJ1-5 | - | TRBV5-6 | - | CASSPGAINQPQHF | TGTGCCAGCAGCCCAGGGGCTATCAATCAGCCCCAGCATTTT
TRBJ1-2 | - | TRBV18 | TRBD1 | CASSPAGTGDPYTF | TGTGCCAGCTCACCCGCCGGGACAGGGGACCCCTACACCTTC
TRBJ1-5 | - | TRBV6-5 | - | CASKSGVSNQPQHF | TGTGCCAGCAAGTCAGGGGTTAGCAATCAGCCCCAGCATTTT
TRBJ2-5 | - | TRBV5-4 | TRBD2 | CASSPRTSGSVFLSQYF | TGTGCCAGCAGCCCTCGGACTAGCGGGAGCGTTTTTCTCTCCCAGTACTTC
TRBJ1-3 | - | TRBV18 | - | CASSPYSENTIYF | TGTGCCAGCTCACCGTATAGCGAAAACACCATATATTTT
TRBJ1-5 | - | TRBV30 | - | CAWSGGSNQPQHF | TGTGCCTGGAGCGGGGGTAGCAATCAGCCCCAGCATTTT
TRBJ1-2 | - | TRBV28 | - | CASSLSGDFYGYTF | TGTGCCAGCAGTTTATCGGGGGATTTCTATGGCTACACCTTC
TRBJ1-5 | - | TRBV18 | - | CASSPPNVGGNQPQHF | TGTGCCAGCTCACCACCGAACGTAGGAGGCAATCAGCCCCAGCATTTT
TRBJ1-4 | - | TRBV24-1 | TRBD1 | CATSDPAGTGGEKLFF | TGTGCCACCAGTGATCCAGCCGGGACAGGGGGCGAAAAACTGTTTTTT
TRBJ2-2 | - | TRBV12-3/TRBV12-4 | - | CASSLGATGELFF | TGTGCCAGCAGTTTAGGAGCGACCGGGGAGCTGTTTTTT
TRBJ1-1 | - | TRBV5-4 | - | CASSLGPPDNTEAFF | TGTGCCAGCAGCCTGGGGCCTCCCGATAACACTGAAGCTTTCTTT
TRBJ1-2 | few | TRBV6-5 | - | CASRLYKAAYGYTF | TGTGCCAGCAGACTATACAAGGCGGCCTATGGCTACACCTTC
TRBJ1-5 | - | TRBV5-1 | TRBD1 | CASSQGQGVNQPQHF | TGCGCCAGCAGCCAAGGACAGGGCGTCAATCAGCCCCAGCATTTT
TRBJ2-1 | - | TRBV4-2 | TRBD2 | CASSQVSASGAYNEQFF | TGTGCCAGCAGCCAAGTTTCCGCTAGCGGGGCTTACAATGAGCAGTTCTTC
TRBJ1-2 | - | TRBV19 | TRBD1 | CASSIGPGQGARGYTF | TGTGCCAGTAGTATAGGCCCGGGACAGGGAGCTCGGGGCTACACCTTC
TRBJ2-7 | - | TRBV11-2 | - | CASSFGPSYSYEQYF | TGTGCCAGCAGCTTTGGTCCGTCCTACTCCTACGAGCAGTACTTC
TRBJ1-1 | - | TRBV19 | - | CASTPGGTTEAFF | TGTGCCAGTACGCCCGGGGGGACCACTGAAGCTTTCTTT
TRBJ2-2 | - | TRBV7-2 | TRBD2 | CASSPRASGLGTGELFF | TGTGCCAGCAGCCCTAGGGCTAGCGGGTTGGGCACCGGGGAGCTGTTTTTT
TRBJ1-5 | - | TRBV5-6 | TRBD1 | CASSSGGQGASQPQHF | TGTGCCAGCAGCTCCGGGGGGCAGGGGGCGAGTCAGCCCCAGCATTTT
TRBJ1-2 | once | TRBV28 | TRBD1 | CASGTEDNYGYTF | TGTGCCAGCGGGACAGAGGATAACTATGGCTACACCTTC
TRBJ1-2 | - | TRBV28 | TRBD1 | CASSFETGRPLGNDYGYTF | TGTGCCAGCAGTTTTGAGACAGGGCGTCCCCTCGGGAATGACTATGGCTACACCTTC
TRBJ2-2 | - | TRBV9 | TRBD2 | CASSVPRDPTSGAGELFF | TGTGCCAGCAGCGTACCCCGGGACCCGACTAGCGGGGCCGGGGAGCTGTTTTTT
TRBJ2-5 | once | TRBV7-2 | TRBD2 | CASSLGLAGDQETQYF | TGTGCCAGCAGCCTCGGACTAGCGGGGGACCAAGAGACCCAGTACTTC
TRBJ1-2 | - | TRBV27 | TRBD1 | CASSLPPKNRGYTYGYTF | TGTGCCAGCAGTTTACCCCCCAAAAACAGGGGTTATACCTATGGCTACACCTTC
TRBJ1-2 | - | TRBV19 | - | CASSPRDGGNYGYTF | TGTGCCAGTAGTCCCAGGGACGGGGGAAACTATGGCTACACCTTC
TRBJ2-2 | - | TRBV2 | - | CASSPYTVNTGELFF | TGTGCCAGCAGTCCCTATACAGTGAACACCGGGGAGCTGTTTTTT
TRBJ2-1 | - | TRBV18 | TRBD1 | CASSPGTGSYNEQFF | TGTGCCAGCTCACCGGGGACAGGCTCCTACAATGAGCAGTTCTTC
TRBJ1-1 | - | TRBV12-3/TRBV12-4 | - | CVVGGSVSEAFF | TGTGTGGTGGGGGGATCGGTCTCTGAAGCTTTCTTT
TRBJ2-5 | - | TRBV12-2 | - | CASRFNKGLAGEDQETQYF | TGTGCAAGTCGCTTCAACAAGGGACTAGCGGGAGAGGACCAAGAGACCCAGTACTTC
TRBJ1-6 | - | TRBV5-1 | TRBD1 | CASSNRQGRTNSPLHF | TGCGCCAGCAGCAACCGACAGGGGCGCACAAATTCACCCCTCCACTTT
TRBJ1-2 | - | TRBV3-1/TRBV3-2 | - | CASSQAQGYTF | TGTGCCAGCAGCCAAGCCCAGGGCTACACCTTC
TRBJ1-2 | - | TRBV7-9 | TRBD1 | CASSSPGGSNYGYTF | TGTGCCAGCAGCTCACCAGGGGGTTCAAACTATGGCTACACCTTC
TRBJ1-6 | - | TRBV30 | - | CAWSSSGRNSPLHF | TGTGCCTGGAGTTCGTCAGGTCGTAATTCACCCCTCCACTTT
TRBJ2-7 | - | TRBV7-3 | TRBD2 | CASSPRAGELYEQYF | TGTGCCAGCAGCCCCCGAGCGGGAGAACTCTACGAGCAGTACTTC
TRBJ1-4 | - | TRBV28 | TRBD1 | CASSLGQGGVEKLFF | TGTGCCAGCAGTTTAGGACAGGGAGGTGTGGAAAAACTGTTTTTT
TRBJ1-1 | few | TRBV19 | - | CASRWQVNTEAFF | TGTGCCAGTAGGTGGCAGGTGAACACTGAAGCTTTCTTT
TRBJ2-7 | few | TRBV6-2/TRBV6-3 | TRBD1 | CASTPGQGLYEQYF | TGTGCCAGCACCCCGGGACAGGGGCTCTACGAGCAGTACTTC
TRBJ2-5 | - | TRBV7-2 | TRBD2 | CASSRGGETQYF | TGTGCCAGCAGCCGCGGGGGAGAGACCCAGTACTTC
TRBJ2-7 | - | TRBV7-2 | - | CASSLGGQGLYEQYF | TGTGCCAGCAGCTTAGGAGGTCAGGGCCTCTACGAGCAGTACTTC
TRBJ2-7 | - | TRBV27 | - | CASSLSPGSGYEQYF | TGTGCCAGCAGTTTAAGTCCGGGGTCGGGGTACGAGCAGTACTTC
TRBJ1-1 | once | TRBV28 | - | CASSLSLNTEAFF | TGTGCCAGCAGCCTAAGCCTGAACACTGAAGCTTTCTTT
TRBJ1-2 | once | TRBV6-5 | - | CASLAGTGYGYTF | TGTGCCAGCCTGGCGGGAACCGGCTATGGCTACACCTTC